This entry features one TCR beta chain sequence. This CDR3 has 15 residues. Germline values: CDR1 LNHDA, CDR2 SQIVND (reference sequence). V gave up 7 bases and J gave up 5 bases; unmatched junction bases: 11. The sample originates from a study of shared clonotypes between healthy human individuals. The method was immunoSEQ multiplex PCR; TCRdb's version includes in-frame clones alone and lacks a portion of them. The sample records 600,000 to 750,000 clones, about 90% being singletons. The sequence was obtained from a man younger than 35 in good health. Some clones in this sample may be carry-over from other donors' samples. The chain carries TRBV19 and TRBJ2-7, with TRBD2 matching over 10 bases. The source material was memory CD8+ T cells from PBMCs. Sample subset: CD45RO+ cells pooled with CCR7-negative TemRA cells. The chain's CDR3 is CASKGSSGSLDEQYF. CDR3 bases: TGTGCCAGTAAAGGGTCTAGCGGGAGTTTAGACGAGCAGTACTTC.